Shown below are 3 T cell receptor beta chains from a single sample sequenced in a study of OX40 agonist ivuxolimab in advanced cancers. The protocol was immunoSEQ multiplex PCR, while the TCRdb copy is restricted to in-frame clones and leaves out a portion. This sample yields under 100,000 clones, of which approximately 84% are seen a single time; 4.6% belongs to the top ten. The sample in question was CD4+ or CD8+ T cells sorted from blood, obtained in a trial of the OX40 agonist ivuxolimab. The source of these receptors is an adult with an advanced solid tumor such as melanoma, head and neck, liver or kidney cancer.

This clone was observed a few times. The chain has TRBV7-2 and TRBJ2-2; 8 bases are a match to TRBD2. Trimming took 3 bases from V and 5 from J; bases not matched to a gene: 11. Germline V gives CDR1 SGHTA, CDR2 FQGNSA. The CDR3 loop spans 17 amino acids. The CDR3 loop reads CASSLLPRGLGTGELFF. The CDR3, as DNA: TGTGCCAGCAGCTTGCTCCCCCGGGGACTAGGGACCGGGGAGCTGTTTTTT. Together with reference TRBV7-2 and TRBJ2-2, the CDR3 gives the full variable domain: GAGVSQSPSNKVTEKGKDVELRCDPISGHTALYWYRQSLGQGLEFLIYFQGNSAPDKSGLPSDRFSAERTGGSVSTLTIQRTQQEDSAVYLCASSLLPRGLGTGELFFGEGSRLTVL.

CDR3 in amino acids: CASSADRGEAFF. The DNA for the CDR3 is TGTGCCAGCAGCGCCGACAGGGGTGAAGCTTTCTTT. The chain couples TRBV9 to TRBJ1-1; the match to TRBD1 covers 8 bases. The junction had 2 bases not matched to a gene; V was cut back by 3 bases and J by 7 bases. Germline V gives CDR1 SGDLS, CDR2 YYNGEE. The CDR3 runs to 12 residues.

The V gene is TRBV4-2, the J gene TRBJ1-2; no clear D. This CDR3 is built from 13 residues. Germline-derived CDR1 and CDR2 are LGHNA and YNFKEQ. V was shortened by 0 bases and J by 0 bases, with 2 bases between the two germline ends. CDR3 sequence: CASSQDSNYGYTF. The CDR3 DNA reads TGTGCCAGCAGCCAAGATTCTAACTATGGCTACACCTTC.